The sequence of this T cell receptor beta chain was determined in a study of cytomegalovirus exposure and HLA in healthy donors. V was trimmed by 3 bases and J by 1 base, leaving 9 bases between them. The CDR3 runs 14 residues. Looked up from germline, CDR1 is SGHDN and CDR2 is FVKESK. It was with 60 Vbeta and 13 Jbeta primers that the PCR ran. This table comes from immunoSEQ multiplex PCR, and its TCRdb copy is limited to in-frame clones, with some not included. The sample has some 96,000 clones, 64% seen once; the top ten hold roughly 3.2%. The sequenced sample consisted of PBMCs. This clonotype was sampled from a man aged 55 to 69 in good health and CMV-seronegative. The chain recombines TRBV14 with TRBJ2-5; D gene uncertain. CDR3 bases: TGTGCCAGCAGCCATGGGCAGCTCCAAGAGACCCAGTACTTC. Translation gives CASSHGQLQETQYF.